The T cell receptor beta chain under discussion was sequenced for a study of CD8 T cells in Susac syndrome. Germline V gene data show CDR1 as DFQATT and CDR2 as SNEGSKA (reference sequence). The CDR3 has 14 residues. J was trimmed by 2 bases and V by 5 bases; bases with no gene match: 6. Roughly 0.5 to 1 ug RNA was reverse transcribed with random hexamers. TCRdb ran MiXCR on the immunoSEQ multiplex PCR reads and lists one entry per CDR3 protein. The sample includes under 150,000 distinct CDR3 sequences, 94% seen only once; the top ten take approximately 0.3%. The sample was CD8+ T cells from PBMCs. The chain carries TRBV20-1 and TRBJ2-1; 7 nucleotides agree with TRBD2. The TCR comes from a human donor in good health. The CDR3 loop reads CSAVAGLPYNEQFF. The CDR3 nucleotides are TGCAGTGCTGTAGCGGGCCTCCCCTACAATGAGCAGTTCTTC.